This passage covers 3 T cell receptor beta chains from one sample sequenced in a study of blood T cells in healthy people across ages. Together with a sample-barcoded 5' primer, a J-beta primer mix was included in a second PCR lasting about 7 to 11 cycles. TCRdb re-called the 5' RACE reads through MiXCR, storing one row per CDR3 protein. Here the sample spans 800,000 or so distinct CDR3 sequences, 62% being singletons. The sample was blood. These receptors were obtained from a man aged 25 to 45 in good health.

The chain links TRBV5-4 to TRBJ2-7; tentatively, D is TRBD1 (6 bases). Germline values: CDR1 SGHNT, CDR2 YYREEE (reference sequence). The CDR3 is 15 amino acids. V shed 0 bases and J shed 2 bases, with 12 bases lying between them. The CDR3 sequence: CASSLDTAGAYEQYF. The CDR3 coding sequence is TGTGCCAGCAGCTTGGATACGGCAGGGGCCTACGAGCAGTACTTC.

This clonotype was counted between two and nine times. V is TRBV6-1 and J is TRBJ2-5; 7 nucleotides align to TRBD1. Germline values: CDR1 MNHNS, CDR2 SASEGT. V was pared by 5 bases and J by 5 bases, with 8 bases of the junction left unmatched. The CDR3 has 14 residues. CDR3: CASSTGTDIETQYF. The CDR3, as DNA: TGTGCCAGCAGTACCGGGACAGATATCGAGACCCAGTACTTC.

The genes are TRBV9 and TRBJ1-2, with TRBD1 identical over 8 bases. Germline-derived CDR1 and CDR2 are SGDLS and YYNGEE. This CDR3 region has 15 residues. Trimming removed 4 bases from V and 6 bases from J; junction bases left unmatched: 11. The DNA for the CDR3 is TGTGCCAGCAGCTTCCGACAGGGGACTAATGATGGCTACACCTTC. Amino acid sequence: CASSFRQGTNDGYTF.